This T cell receptor beta chain stems from a study of T cells in Graves' hyperthyroidism and ophthalmopathy. Study overall: At initial diagnosis, before any treatment had begun, peripheral blood was obtained.

The CDR3 is made up of 16 amino acids. Germline CDR1 and CDR2: SGHAT and FQNNGV. Trimming cost V 2 bases and J 5 bases; bases outside gene matches: 4. Researchers barred patients who had uncontrolled infection, other autoimmune disease, pregnancy or lactation. Diagnosing involved the use of clinical symptoms, serum thyroxine and TRAb, thyroid ultrasound and orbital computed tomography. The PBMCs were sourced from fresh peripheral blood (around 9.9 ml). This clonotype was counted ten times or more. There were TCR beta CDR3 regions amplified from RNA transcripts. A first-round RT-PCR of the TCR CDR3 used the HTBI primer set. TCRdb reprocessed the multiplex PCR reads via MiXCR and lists one record per CDR3 protein. The table shows over 300,000 distinct CDR3 sequences, with roughly 13% occurring only once.

The material sequenced was blood. The V call is TRBV11-2, the J call TRBJ2-2; TRBD2 aligns across 11 bases. The clonotype originates from a woman between 40 and 55 years old with Graves' ophthalmopathy. In nucleotides, the CDR3 is TGTGCCAGCAGCTTAACGGGACTAGCGGCAACCGGGGAGCTGTTTTTT. Amino acids: CASSLTGLAATGELFF.